This TCR beta chain derives from a study of T cells in narcolepsy. The assay was immunoSEQ multiplex PCR, and TCRdb's table has in-frame clones only and misses some. The data contain hundreds of clones, just under 30% of them seen just once; the ten biggest clones take up roughly two fifths. This CDR3 has 17 amino acids. The sample holds one count of this clone. Antigen: not known. The gene calls are TRBV21-1 and TRBJ2-1; the table gives TRBD2 as D, unverified against the DNA. TRBV21-1 is a known pseudogene. The source material was cultured CD4+ T cells from cerebrospinal fluid. This receptor was obtained from a human donor with narcolepsy. CDR3 in DNA: TGTGCCAGCAGTACTATGATGCTACACCATTCCGACAATGAGCAGTTCTTC. It codes for CASSTMMLHHSDNEQFF.